The T cell receptor beta chain described here comes from a study of blood T cell repertoires in COVID-19. Overall study: Researchers got acute and convalescent COVID-19 samples from the United States, Italy and Spain. PBMCs, B-cell-depleted T cells, or T cells were the source of the cDNA or gDNA that made up the material.

The CDR3 has 15 residues. Germline V gene sequence: CDR1 MDHEN, CDR2 SYDVKM. The ends were cut back, 4 bases at V and 0 bases at J, with 9 bases in the middle. Per the original methods: Reference gene primer amplification in the assay estimated nucleated cell counts. Method: immunoSEQ multiplex PCR; TCRdb's copy keeps in-frame clones and lacks some. The V and J calls and clone size come from that table; D and trimming were worked out from the DNA. Here the sample spans around 100,000 clones, 85% to 95% being singletons. The TCR comes from a man aged 45 to 65 with active COVID-19. The chain links TRBV28 to TRBJ2-2; D not certain. What was sequenced was peripheral blood. CDR3 residues: CASSSPSANTGELFF. The CDR3, as DNA: TGTGCCAGCAGTTCCCCCTCCGCGAACACCGGGGAGCTGTTTTTT.